These 10 T cell receptor beta chains share one sample of origin, sequenced in a study of blood T cell repertoires in COVID-19. The method was immunoSEQ multiplex PCR; TCRdb's version includes in-frame clones alone and lacks a portion of them. The table records fewer than 250,000 clones, about 91% of them present only once. Sequences were obtained from PBMCs or T cells enriched from blood (not recorded which). Receptors originate from a woman under 40 with acute COVID-19.

The chain recombines TRBV11-2 with TRBJ1-3; the D gene is possibly TRBD1 (5 bases). Between the trimmed V and J ends, which lost 5 bases and 1 base, there was a span of 15 bases. This CDR3 has 16 residues. From germline, CDR1 is SGHAT and CDR2 FQNNGV. The CDR3 bases are TGTGCCAGCAGCCCAGGGTGGTTGTTTTCTGGAAACACCATATATTTT. Its translation: CASSPGWLFSGNTIYF.

As DNA, the CDR3 is TGTGCCAGCAGCCTCCCCCCCGGACAGGGGCCCAACGTCCTGACTTTC. This sequence encodes CASSLPPGQGPNVLTF. This rearrangement joins TRBV11-2 to TRBJ2-6; 9 bases are a match to TRBD1. Trimming cost V 5 bases and J 8 bases; bases outside gene matches: 10. Germline values: CDR1 SGHAT, CDR2 FQNNGV. The CDR3 sequence is 16 residues long.

This clone is a singleton in its sample. The CDR3 DNA reads as TGTGCCAGCAGTTTTTGGGGCGGGGAACAAGAGACCCAGTACTTC. Translating gives CASSFWGGEQETQYF. This chain joins TRBV27 and TRBJ2-5, with a weak D call TRBD2 (6 bases). This CDR3 is 15 amino acids long. V lost 3 bases and J 2 bases, leaving 13 bases between the germline ends. Germline assignment: CDR1 MNHEY and CDR2 SMNVEV (reference sequence).

CDR3 protein: CASSSLEGISGDSDTQYF. In DNA form, the CDR3 reads TGTGCCAGCAGCTCCCTGGAAGGAATCAGCGGGGATTCGGATACGCAGTATTTT. The chain employs TRBV13 and TRBJ2-3, with 7 bases that match TRBD2. In germline, CDR1 is PRHDT, CDR2 FYEKMQ (reference sequence). The CDR3 spans 18 residues. After removal of 4 bases from V and 6 bases from J, the junction contained 19 bases not matched to a gene.

The chain links TRBV6-5 to TRBJ1-4, with TRBD1 identical over 8 bases. This CDR3 region has 15 residues. The germline gives CDR1 MNHEY, CDR2 SVGAGI. V dropped 6 bases and J dropped 4; count of bases not matched to a gene: 7. DNA of the CDR3: TGTGCCAGCAGCGACTACAGGGGGTTTAATGAAAAACTGTTTTTT. Its protein is CASSDYRGFNEKLFF.

There are a few counts of this clone. The chain recombines TRBV5-1 with TRBJ1-1; maybe TRBD1 (6 bases). The V and J ends lost 0 bases and 3 bases respectively, with 9 bases between them. CDR1 is SGHRS, CDR2 YFSETQ, per germline. CDR3 length equals 14 residues. The CDR3 reads CASSLAGVDTEAFF. In nucleotides, the CDR3 is TGCGCCAGCAGCTTGGCAGGGGTCGACACTGAAGCTTTCTTT.

This clone was counted only a few times. V gene TRBV14 combines with J gene TRBJ1-3; TRBD1 is a possible D gene (5 bases). V was pared by 4 bases and J by 4 bases, with 5 bases between. Germline CDR1 is SGHDN and CDR2 is FVKESK. CDR3 length: 12 residues. The CDR3 sequence is CASSRQGNTIYF. CDR3 sequence (DNA): TGTGCCAGCAGCCGACAGGGAAACACCATATATTTT.

This clone was seen a few times. The CDR3 region is CASSLPGDIDREAFF. CDR3 bases: TGTGCCAGCAGCTTGCCCGGGGATATAGACCGGGAAGCTTTCTTT. The V and J genes are TRBV5-6 and TRBJ1-1; D unclear. Germline CDR1 reads SGHDT; CDR2 reads YYEEEE. Trimming pared 1 base from V and 8 bases from J, leaving 18 bases between. There are 15 residues in the CDR3.

The chain recombines TRBV18 with TRBJ2-7; 8 positions agree with TRBD1. This CDR3 has 16 residues. Trimming at V came to 4 bases and at J to 0 bases, leaving 8 bases not matched to a gene. Germline CDR1 reads KGHSH; CDR2 reads LQKENI. CDR3 amino acids: CASSLGTGQPSYEQYF. In DNA form, the CDR3 reads TGTGCCAGCTCACTGGGGACAGGACAACCCTCCTACGAGCAGTACTTC. Based on the CDR3 plus reference TRBV18 and TRBJ2-7, the full variable domain is NAGVMQNPRHLVRRRGQEARLRCSPMKGHSHVYWYRQLPEEGLKFMVYLQKENIIDESGMPKERFSAEFPKEGPSILRIQQVVRGDSAAYFCASSLGTGQPSYEQYFGPGTRLTVT.

This chain uses TRBV5-1 with TRBJ2-2; 7 nucleotides line up with TRBD2. Trimming at V came to 7 bases and at J to 0 bases, leaving 15 bases not matched to a gene. The CDR3 has 18 amino acids. Germline V gene data show CDR1 as SGHRS and CDR2 as YFSETQ. CDR3 in DNA: TGCGCCAGCGTGAGCGGGGATCCTCTTAACGCGAACACCGGGGAGCTGTTTTTT. Amino acid sequence: CASVSGDPLNANTGELFF.